These 8 T cell receptor beta chains originate from one sample sequenced in a study of T cells in Graves' hyperthyroidism and ophthalmopathy. Authors of the study amplified TCR beta CDR3 regions from RNA transcripts. The TCR CDR3 first-round RT-PCR relied on the HTBI primer set. TCRdb processed the multiplex PCR reads anew with MiXCR; each CDR3 protein has one entry. The sample lists some 600,000 distinct CDR3 sequences, about 15% occurring once. Source material: blood. These receptors came from a woman aged 25 to 39 with Graves' hyperthyroidism that later progressed to Graves' ophthalmopathy.

There are many counts of this clonotype. The chain combines TRBV6-1 with TRBJ1-2; 7 bases map to TRBD1. Trimming at V came to 6 bases and at J to 2 bases, leaving 6 bases not matched to a gene. Germline V lookup: CDR1 MNHNS, CDR2 SASEGT. The CDR3 has 14 residues. CDR3 nucleotides: TGTGCCAGCAGCTGGGGACAGACAAACTATGGCTACACCTTC. Translated: CASSWGQTNYGYTF.

In its sample, this clonotype was seen many times. V is TRBV25-1 and J is TRBJ1-6; 7 bases map to TRBD1. CDR1 and CDR2 from the germline V gene are MGHDK and SYGVNS. Unmatched junction bases numbered 9, after V lost 6 bases and J lost 7 bases. The CDR3 extends over 15 amino acids. The CDR3 is CASRSPGQLNSPLHF. The CDR3 DNA is TGTGCCAGCAGGAGCCCGGGACAGCTGAATTCACCCCTCCACTTT.

This clonotype showed up many times. The chain is built from TRBV6-1 and TRBJ2-5, with 8 bases matching TRBD2. After removal of 1 base from V and 2 bases from J, the junction contained 9 bases not matched to a gene. CDR1 and CDR2 from the germline V gene are MNHNS and SASEGT. The CDR3 has 17 residues. As DNA, the CDR3 is TGTGCCAGCAGTGAAGGCGGCCTAGCGGGCGCTCAAGAGACCCAGTACTTC. Encoded protein: CASSEGGLAGAQETQYF.

At least ten counts were recorded for this clonotype. The chain employs TRBV20-1 and TRBJ2-7, with TRBD1 matching over 9 bases. There are 14 residues in the CDR3. V trimming: 1 base; J trimming: 5 bases; junction bases outside the gene matches: 6. Germline V gene lookup returns CDR1 DFQATT and CDR2 SNEGSKA (reference sequence). The DNA of the CDR3 is TGCAGTGCTAGAGTGGGGACAGGGAGCCACGAGCAGTACTTC. Residues: CSARVGTGSHEQYF.

This clonotype has a count of ten or more. The CDR3 region has the DNA TGTGCCAGCAGTGGGGGACAGGGGAAGTATAGCAATCAGCCCCAGCATTTT. The encoded protein is CASSGGQGKYSNQPQHF. The chain joins TRBV2 to TRBJ1-5; TRBD1 matches at 10 bases. Germline-derived CDR1 and CDR2 are SNHLY and FYNNEI. The ends lost 4 bases at V and 0 bases at J; junction bases unmatched: 6. There are 17 residues in the CDR3.

This clonotype has a count of ten or more. The V call is TRBV2, the J call TRBJ1-2; D is unresolved. This CDR3 has 15 amino acids. Per germline, CDR1 SNHLY and CDR2 FYNNEI. Between the trimmed V and J ends, which lost 3 bases and 4 bases, there was a span of 15 bases. CDR3 sequence reads: CASSDLNVNAYGYTF. CDR3 nucleotide sequence: TGTGCCAGCAGTGATTTGAACGTAAACGCCTATGGCTACACCTTC. Looking up the rest from reference TRBV2 and TRBJ1-2 gives the full variable domain: EPEVTQTPSHQVTQMGQEVILRCVPISNHLYFYWYRQILGQKVEFLVSFYNNEISEKSEIFDDQFSVERPDGSNFTLKIRSTKLEDSAMYFCASSDLNVNAYGYTFGSGTRLTVV.

This clonotype has ten or more counts. The V gene is TRBV29-1, the J gene TRBJ2-7; 7 nucleotides match TRBD2. V shed 4 bases and J 3 bases; nucleotides not matched to a gene: 6. The germline gives CDR1 SQVTM, CDR2 ANQGSEA. CDR3 length: 13 residues. CDR3 sequence reads: CSVVRGEGYEQYF. In DNA, the CDR3 is TGCAGCGTTGTGCGCGGGGAGGGCTACGAGCAGTACTTC.

This clonotype was seen only a few times. J is TRBJ2-1 and V is TRBV7-9; 7 nucleotides match TRBD2. Germline loops: CDR1 SEHNR, CDR2 FQNEAQ (reference sequence). Losses at the gene ends were 8 bases for V and 3 bases for J; bases not matched to a gene: 7. The CDR3 length is 14 residues. The CDR3 is CASLVQRDYNEQFF. CDR3 coding DNA: TGTGCCAGCCTGGTGCAGCGGGACTACAATGAGCAGTTCTTC.